These 22 T cell receptor beta chains share one sample of origin, sequenced in a study of response to subunit inactivated influenza vaccine. A single record per CDR3 protein comes from TCRdb applying MiXCR to the RT-PCR reads. The repertoire holds 500,000 or so distinct CDR3 sequences, with approximately 17% as singletons. Specimen: CD4+ T cells sorted from PBMCs, collected around 25 months after vaccination. Source of these receptors: a man in his fifties or sixties who received an inactivated influenza vaccine.

In its sample, this clonotype was seen a few times. The rearrangement links TRBV5-5 to TRBJ2-3, with 7 nucleotides matching TRBD1. Germline V gene data show CDR1 as SGHKS and CDR2 as YYEKEE (reference sequence). The trim removed 4 bases at V and 2 bases at J, leaving 10 bases unmatched. This CDR3 is built from 16 residues. CDR3: CASSLIPGQNTDTQYF. The CDR3 coding sequence is TGTGCCAGCAGCCTAATACCGGGACAGAACACAGATACGCAGTATTTT.

This clonotype was seen more than once but under ten times. The rearrangement links TRBV10-2 to TRBJ1-5; D call uncertain. CDR3 size: 14 residues. From germline, CDR1 is WSHSY and CDR2 SAAADI. The V and J ends lost 3 bases and 0 bases respectively, with 6 bases between them. CDR3 amino acids: CASSDVNSNQPQHF. The CDR3 DNA reads as TGCGCCAGCAGTGATGTAAATAGCAATCAGCCCCAGCATTTT.

This clonotype was seen many times. The chain employs TRBV20-1 and TRBJ2-7, with D unresolved. The CDR3 sequence is 12 residues long. From germline, CDR1 is DFQATT and CDR2 SNEGSKA (reference sequence). The V end was cut by 1 base, the J end by 4 bases, with 8 bases between. DNA of the CDR3: TGCAGTGCTAGAGGGATTATTTACGAGCAGTACTTC. This encodes CSARGIIYEQYF.

This chain uses TRBV6-1 with TRBJ2-7, with D perhaps TRBD2 (6 bases). The CDR3 is 14 amino acids. Germline assignment: CDR1 MNHNS and CDR2 SASEGT. Trimming cost V 6 bases and J 2 bases, with 14 bases left between them. Written as DNA, the CDR3 is TGTGCCAGCAGAAATACGCGGGGCCCCTACGAGCAGTACTTC. Translating it yields CASRNTRGPYEQYF.

J is TRBJ2-5 and V is TRBV29-1, with 9 bases lining up with TRBD2. This CDR3 is 14 amino acids long. Germline values: CDR1 SQVTM, CDR2 ANQGSEA. Trimming cost V 3 bases and J 3 bases; bases outside gene matches: 5. The CDR3 DNA reads as TGCAGCGTTGAGTCGGGACTAGCCAAAGAGACCCAGTACTTC. It translates to CSVESGLAKETQYF.

The table lists this clonotype with a few counts. The chain couples TRBV29-1 to TRBJ2-4; 11 bases match TRBD1. CDR1 and CDR2 from the germline V gene are SQVTM and ANQGSEA. Losses at the gene ends were 7 bases for V and 9 bases for J; bases not matched to a gene: 8. This CDR3 spans 13 amino acids. The DNA for the CDR3 is TGCAGCGCACGGTGGGGGACAGGGGGCATTCAGTACTTC. It encodes CSARWGTGGIQYF.

This clonotype was picked up a small number of times. This chain links TRBV5-6 with TRBJ2-3; D is uncertain. The germline V and J ends were trimmed by 4 bases and 6 bases, with 12 bases remaining between them. The CDR3 runs 13 residues. Per germline, CDR1 SGHDT and CDR2 YYEEEE. The CDR3 spells CASSHQISDTQYF. The CDR3 DNA follows: TGTGCCAGCAGCCATCAGATTTCGGATACGCAGTATTTT.

The rearrangement uses TRBV6-2 or TRBV6-3 and TRBJ2-5; maybe TRBD2 (5 bases). The germline V and J ends were trimmed by 5 bases and 5 bases, with 18 bases remaining between them. CDR1 is MNHEY and CDR2 is SVGEGT in the germline V gene. This CDR3 comprises 15 residues. The CDR3 protein is CASSSMVGVPETQYF. The DNA of the CDR3 is TGTGCCAGCAGTAGCATGGTGGGAGTCCCGGAGACCCAGTACTTC.

This clonotype was observed a handful of times. One junction end disagrees with the germline gene, perhaps due to a read error. This chain uses TRBV6-2 or TRBV6-3 with TRBJ1-1; D gene uncertain. The CDR3 is 13 residues long. The germline V gene encodes CDR1 MNHEY and CDR2 SVGEGT. DNA of the CDR3: TGTGCCAGCAGCGCAGTCATGAACACTGAAGTTTTCTTT. This gives the protein CASSAVMNTEVFF.

The sample holds many counts of this clonotype. This rearrangement joins TRBV29-1 to TRBJ2-2; possibly TRBD1 for D (5 bases). The V gene lost 3 bases and the J gene lost 6 bases, with 11 bases spanning the gap. The CDR3 is made up of 13 amino acids. CDR1 is SQVTM, CDR2 ANQGSEA, per germline. The CDR3 here is CSVDEGASGELFF. Here the CDR3 DNA reads TGCAGCGTTGACGAAGGGGCTTCCGGGGAGCTGTTTTTT.

There are many counts of this clonotype. The chain carries TRBV15 and TRBJ2-1; D possibly corresponds to TRBD2 (5 bases). Deletions cut 6 bases from V and 1 base from J, with 7 bases between. This CDR3 comprises 13 residues. Germline CDR1 is LNHNV and CDR2 is YYDKDF (reference sequence). CDR3 protein: CATRRDSYNEQFF. DNA of the CDR3: TGTGCCACCAGACGGGATTCCTACAATGAGCAGTTCTTC.

In its sample, this clonotype was seen many times. The chain links TRBV7-2 to TRBJ2-2; 7 bases line up with TRBD1. V gave up 6 bases and J gave up 4 bases; unmatched junction bases: 5. Germline CDR1 reads SGHTA; CDR2 reads FQGNSA. The CDR3 loop spans 14 amino acids. The CDR3 sequence is CASREGQITGELFF. The CDR3 DNA sequence: TGTGCCAGCAGAGAGGGACAGATCACCGGGGAGCTGTTTTTT.

CDR3: CASSSTRSYTGELFF. The CDR3 region has the DNA TGTGCCAGCAGTTCGACTAGATCCTACACCGGGGAGCTGTTTTTT. This chain connects TRBV2 to TRBJ2-2; tentative D call: TRBD2 (6 bases). The germline V and J ends were trimmed by 5 bases and 3 bases, with 13 bases remaining between them. This CDR3 has 15 amino acids. Germline CDR1 SNHLY, CDR2 FYNNEI.

The gene calls are TRBV7-9 and TRBJ1-1, with TRBD1 matching over 8 bases. The ends lost 3 bases at V and 1 base at J; junction bases unmatched: 1. Germline CDR1 and CDR2: SEHNR and FQNEAQ (reference sequence). The CDR3 covers 14 residues. The CDR3, as DNA: TGTGCCAGCAGCTTCGACAGGGGGAACACTGAAGCTTTCTTT. As protein: CASSFDRGNTEAFF.

This clonotype was counted only a few times. The V call is TRBV3-1, the J call TRBJ1-1; D gene unclear. Germline CDR1 reads LGHDT; CDR2 reads YNNKEL (reference sequence). V was shortened by 2 bases and J by 4 bases, with 11 bases between the two germline ends. The CDR3 is 14 residues long. For the CDR3, the DNA is TGTGCCAGCAGCCAACAAGGGTTCGGCACTGAAGCTTTCTTT. Translation: CASSQQGFGTEAFF.

This chain uses TRBV20-1 with TRBJ2-1; 7 bases agree with TRBD2. Germline lookup yields CDR1 DFQATT and CDR2 SNEGSKA (reference sequence). The CDR3 sequence is 14 residues long. The V gene end was trimmed by 2 bases and the J gene end by 4 bases; junction bases not matched to a gene: 5. The CDR3 protein is CSARYSGYYNEQFF. The CDR3 DNA sequence: TGCAGTGCTAGATATAGCGGGTATTACAATGAGCAGTTCTTC.

In its sample, this clonotype was seen a few times. The chain is built from TRBV12-3 or TRBV12-4 and TRBJ1-1, with 10 bases identical to TRBD1. V dropped 3 bases and J dropped 0; count of bases not matched to a gene: 4. The CDR3 contains 16 residues. CDR3 DNA: TGTGCCAGCAGTTTCGGACAGGGGGGACTGAACACTGAAGCTTTCTTT. Its protein product is CASSFGQGGLNTEAFF.

The CDR3, as DNA: TGTGCCAGCAGTGGATTAAATTCACCCCTCCACTTT. Its translation is CASSGLNSPLHF. The chain employs TRBV6-6 and TRBJ1-6; no clear D. The CDR3 loop spans 12 amino acids. The germline V gene has CDR1 MNHNY and CDR2 SVGAGI (reference sequence). Trimming left V 5 bases short and J 7 bases short, with 6 bases between.

This clonotype was seen a few times. The CDR3 sequence is CASSVGAGLADYEQYF. The CDR3 DNA reads TGTGCCAGCAGCGTAGGCGCGGGACTAGCGGATTACGAGCAGTACTTC. The chain links TRBV9 to TRBJ2-7, with TRBD2 matching 11 bases. Per germline, CDR1 SGDLS and CDR2 YYNGEE. The CDR3 loop spans 16 amino acids. V lost 0 bases, J lost 4 bases, and 6 bases stayed unmatched.

This clonotype has a handful of counts. This chain connects TRBV9 to TRBJ2-3; D gene ambiguous. Germline V CDR1 and CDR2: SGDLS, YYNGEE. The CDR3 covers 15 residues. With 5 bases removed from V and 3 bases from J, the gap between germline ends came to 16 bases. The CDR3: CASSVEQHLTDTQYF. The CDR3 DNA reads TGTGCCAGCAGTGTGGAGCAGCACTTGACAGATACGCAGTATTTT.

The rearrangement uses TRBV12-3 or TRBV12-4 and TRBJ2-7; D unresolved. V lost 4 bases to trimming and J lost 5 bases, with 18 bases between them. The length of the CDR3 is 15 residues. The CDR3, as DNA: TGTGCCAGCAGTTCCGGACGCACAATAGTCCACGAGCAGTACTTC. Protein product: CASSSGRTIVHEQYF.

The chain couples TRBV2 to TRBJ2-5, with 7 nucleotides matching TRBD1. CDR3 length equals 14 residues. J lost 1 base, V lost 8 bases, and 7 bases had no gene match. Germline CDR1 is SNHLY and CDR2 is FYNNEI. The CDR3 sequence: CASRRQGTQETQYF. DNA for the CDR3: TGTGCCAGCCGTAGACAGGGAACCCAAGAGACCCAGTACTTC.